This T cell receptor beta chain was recorded in a study of blood T cells in healthy people across ages. The CDR3 is made up of 15 amino acids. V was trimmed by 0 bases and J by 4 bases, leaving 10 bases between them. Germline V lookup: CDR1 LGHNA, CDR2 YSLEER. It was with a sample-barcoded 5' primer and a J-beta primer mix that a second PCR of roughly 7 to 12 cycles was run. Using its own MiXCR run on the 5' RACE reads, TCRdb lists one record per CDR3 protein. The sample has 800,000 or so distinct CDR3 sequences; about 25% are singletons. This same sample was also part of a study on T cells of mothers and their children.

The genes are TRBV4-3 and TRBJ1-3; D unresolved. The sequenced sample was blood. The receptor's source is a boy aged 5-17 years in good health. DNA of the CDR3: TGCGCCAGCAGCCAAGATTTCGCGACGGGAAACACCATATATTTT. This encodes CASSQDFATGNTIYF.